This T cell receptor beta chain derives from a study of radiotherapy plus CTLA-4 blockade in lung cancer. Study-wide results and caveats: In blood, after radiotherapy plus ipilimumab, tumor-derived TCR clones expanded.

Germline assignment: CDR1 SGHRS and CDR2 YFSETQ. The CDR3 extends over 13 amino acids. V was pared by 1 base and J by 8 bases, with 10 bases between. Ipilimumab CTLA-4 blockade and focal radiation were given to patients with chemo-refractory metastatic non-small-cell lung cancer. The table came from immunoSEQ multiplex PCR; TCRdb's copy has only in-frame clones and leaves some out. Here the sample spans around 95,000 clones, roughly 80% being singletons. Remarks on this clone: Its matching antigen is unknown.

This clonotype was obtained from a human donor with non-small cell lung cancer who had stable disease on radiotherapy plus ipilimumab. The chain couples TRBV5-1 to TRBJ2-1; D gene unclear. This specimen consisted of peripheral blood, obtained from a patient treated with radiotherapy plus ipilimumab. The CDR3 bases are TGCGCCAGCAGCTTGCAGATGTTCGATGAGCAGTTCTTC. Amino acids: CASSLQMFDEQFF.